This T cell receptor beta chain came from a study of a mutant IDH1 vaccine in newly diagnosed glioma. Study details: Patients began vaccination 4-6 weeks after radiotherapy alone, or with temozolomide cycles. The treated population exhibited a male proportion of roughly 62%, a female proportion of about 38%, and a mean age of about 40 years. The earlier regimen, radiotherapy, temozolomide, or both, was most often both.

Note on this clone: Its antigen is not identified.

This table comes from immunoSEQ multiplex PCR, and its TCRdb copy is limited to in-frame clones, with some not included. The data show tens of thousands of clones, roughly two thirds seen once. Time point described: week 47, end of study. Each dose of the vaccine consisted of 300 ug of mutant IDH1 20-mer peptide, with topical imiquimod. Patients were given eight vaccinations, scheduled in weeks 1, 3, 5, 7, 11, 15, 19 and 23. The germline V gene has CDR1 SEHNR and CDR2 FQNEAQ (reference sequence). This CDR3 comprises 15 residues. J lost 4 bases, V lost 5 bases, and 8 bases had no gene match. V and J are TRBV7-9 and TRBJ2-5; 9 bases fit TRBD1. This TCR derives from a middle-aged man with glioma. Some clones in this sample may be carry-over from other donors' samples. The sample consisted of peripheral blood mononuclear cells (PBMCs), taken from a glioma patient whose treatment included an IDH1 peptide vaccine. The CDR3 nucleotides are TGTGCCAGCAGCGCCGGGGACAGGGTACGAGAGACCCAGTACTTC. Protein sequence: CASSAGDRVRETQYF.